Shown below are 11 T cell receptor beta chains from a single sample sequenced in a study of T cells of healthy individuals (dated by TCRdb to 2017 to 2018). Library method: 5' RACE. TCRdb lists the instrument as Illumina MiSeq. TCRdb reran the public reads through fastp at Q25 and MiXCR, keeping productive beta chains. A single entry per CDR3 protein holds the most common genes and DNA from its merged rows. For this sample there are around 100,000 distinct CDR3 sequences; roughly a sixth appear just once. The top ten hold approximately 5.7% of the sample. The source is a human donor in good health.

V gene TRBV7-8 combines with J gene TRBJ2-3; TRBD2 matches at 9 bases. This CDR3 spans 16 amino acids. V gave up 5 bases and J gave up 7 bases; unmatched junction bases: 13. Germline values: CDR1 SGHVS, CDR2 FQNEAQ. The DNA of the CDR3 is TGTGCCAGCAGCCCCCGGTTAGCGGGAGAGGAAAATACGCAGTATTTT. It encodes CASSPRLAGEENTQYF.

The chain combines TRBV3-1 with TRBJ1-5; no clear D. The CDR3 consists of 14 residues. Trimming cost V 0 bases and J 3 bases, with 6 bases left between them. CDR1 and CDR2 (germline): LGHDT, YNNKEL (reference sequence). CDR3 region: CASSQEFLNQPQHF. The CDR3 region has the DNA TGTGCCAGCAGCCAAGAGTTCCTCAATCAGCCCCAGCATTTT.

This clonotype appeared a few times. The rearrangement uses TRBV28 and TRBJ2-3, with D possibly being TRBD1 (5 bases). The V gene lost 5 bases and the J gene lost 1 base, with 13 bases spanning the gap. The CDR3 is 15 amino acids. From germline, CDR1 is MDHEN and CDR2 SYDVKM. CDR3 region: CASSTNVQGTDTQYF. The CDR3, as DNA: TGTGCCAGCAGTACGAATGTACAGGGCACAGATACGCAGTATTTT.

The genes are TRBV6-5 and TRBJ1-5; possibly TRBD1 for D (6 bases). V was clipped by 3 bases and J by 5 bases, with 11 bases between them. CDR3 size: 14 residues. Looked up from germline, CDR1 is MNHEY and CDR2 is SVGAGI. This chain's CDR3 is CASSYRDTDQPQHF. In nucleotides, the CDR3 is TGTGCCAGCAGTTATCGGGACACAGATCAGCCCCAGCATTTT.

V is TRBV14 and J is TRBJ2-7; D is possibly TRBD1 (5 bases). The ends were cut back, 2 bases at V and 0 bases at J, with 14 bases in the middle. The CDR3 runs to 16 residues. Germline assignment: CDR1 SGHDN and CDR2 FVKESK. CDR3 residues: CASSQKIPGISYEQYF. CDR3 sequence (DNA): TGTGCCAGCAGCCAAAAAATCCCAGGGATCTCCTACGAGCAGTACTTC.

The chain combines TRBV3-1 with TRBJ2-3; the D is unclear. Per the germline V gene, CDR1 is LGHDT and CDR2 is YNNKEL (reference sequence). V was shortened by 1 base and J by 4 bases, with 9 bases between the two germline ends. The CDR3 is 14 amino acids. The CDR3, as DNA: TGTGCCAGCAGCCAAGGGGTGGCGTCAGATACGCAGTATTTT. Protein: CASSQGVASDTQYF.

This clonotype was seen many times. The V and J genes are TRBV20-1 and TRBJ1-4; D gene ambiguous. This CDR3 is built from 13 residues. Trimming stripped 2 bases from V and 4 bases from J, with 8 bases between. Germline V CDR1 and CDR2: DFQATT, SNEGSKA (reference sequence). Written as DNA, the CDR3 is TGCAGTGCTAGAATTGGGTTTAATGAAAAACTGTTTTTT. This encodes CSARIGFNEKLFF.

This clonotype was counted between two and nine times. The chain combines TRBV28 with TRBJ2-7; possibly TRBD2 for D (6 bases). CDR1 and CDR2 from the germline V gene are MDHEN and SYDVKM. The CDR3 has 14 residues. V was shortened by 4 bases and J by 3 bases, with 13 bases between the two germline ends. CDR3 sequence (DNA): TGTGCCAGCAGTTCGGCGGGATCCCTCTACGAGCAGTACTTC. Translated, it gives CASSSAGSLYEQYF. Full variable domain (outside the CDR3, taken from reference TRBV28 and TRBJ2-7): DVKVTQSSRYLVKRTGEKVFLECVQDMDHENMFWYRQDPGLGLRLIYFSYDVKMKEKGDIPEGYSVSREKKERFSLILESASTNQTSMYLCASSSAGSLYEQYFGPGTRLTVT.

This clonotype showed up many times. This chain links TRBV3-1 with TRBJ1-1; TRBD1 matches 7 bases. The CDR3 contains 14 residues. Trimming at V came to 4 bases and at J to 7 bases, leaving 9 bases not matched to a gene. CDR1 LGHDT and CDR2 YNNKEL come from the germline V gene (reference sequence). The CDR3, as DNA: TGTGCCAGCAGCCTTTTTCAGGGGGGAGGTGAAGCTTTCTTT. Amino acids: CASSLFQGGGEAFF. The variable domain in full, with the rest retrieved from reference TRBV3-1 and TRBJ1-1, is DTAVSQTPKYLVTQMGNDKSIKCEQNLGHDTMYWYKQDSKKFLKIMFSYNNKELIINETVPNRFSPKSPDKAHLNLHINSLELGDSAVYFCASSLFQGGGEAFFGQGTRLTVV.

This clonotype was seen a few times. J is TRBJ1-5 and V is TRBV7-2, with a possible D match to TRBD1 (6 bases). The CDR3 runs 15 residues. V dropped 1 base and J dropped 9 bases, with 16 bases sitting between them. The germline gives CDR1 SGHTA, CDR2 FQGNSA. The CDR3 protein is CASSLVAGRGRPQHF. The CDR3 nucleotides are TGTGCCAGCAGCTTAGTGGCGGGCAGGGGTAGGCCCCAGCATTTT.

The table lists this clonotype with a few counts. V gene TRBV20-1 combines with J gene TRBJ2-3, with D perhaps matching TRBD1 or TRBD2 (5 bases each). V was pared by 0 bases and J by 4 bases, with 5 bases between. The length of the CDR3 is 12 residues. The germline gives CDR1 DFQATT, CDR2 SNEGSKA (reference sequence). CDR3 protein: CSAREGADTQYF. As DNA, the CDR3 is TGCAGTGCTAGAGAGGGGGCAGATACGCAGTATTTT.